This T cell receptor (beta chain) was profiled in a study of metastatic and nonmetastatic thyroid tumors. Study-level information: Comparative analysis of repertoires was undertaken across blood and tumor or nodule tissue obtained from malignant and benign thyroid patients. General observations from the study: For both blood and tumor, malignant thyroid tumors reportedly showed significantly higher TCR beta diversity than benign nodules did.

This clone was seen a few times. No antigen is known for it. All patients reached thyroid surgery having received no treatment beforehand. The CDR3 spans 12 residues. CDR1 is SGHVS, CDR2 FQNEAQ, per germline. The V and J ends lost 7 bases and 8 bases respectively, with 12 bases between them. TCRdb re-called clones via MiXCR from the PCR reads. Found here are 20,000 to 25,000 clones, approximately 13% of them singletons; the top ten hold 15% to 20%. This clonotype originated in a female donor with papillary thyroid cancer or a benign thyroid nodule (not recorded which). Some clones in this sample may be carry-over from other donors' samples. Material: blood. The rearrangement links TRBV7-8 to TRBJ2-1; D is undetermined. The CDR3 DNA sequence: TGTGCCAGCATCCAGACTTATTATGAGCAGTTCTTC. As protein: CASIQTYYEQFF.